These T cell receptor beta chains were read from a single sample in a study of cytomegalovirus exposure and HLA in healthy donors. Method: immunoSEQ multiplex PCR; TCRdb's copy keeps in-frame clones and lacks some. The sample records under 65,000 clones, roughly 84% being singletons. Source material: PBMCs. The receptors stem from a woman aged 18-29 years in good health and CMV-seronegative. CDR3s leave out the opening cysteine and the closing phenylalanine or tryptophan. D genes are given only for firm matches.

J,V,D,CDR3
TRBJ1-5,TRBV30,TRBD1,AWSTAGTGSQPQH
TRBJ2-1,TRBV5-4,TRBD1,ASSPRTGVGNEQF
TRBJ1-4,TRBV7-7,.,ASSYSNEKLF
TRBJ2-3,TRBV7-7,.,ASSPGLGVSDTQY
TRBJ2-7,TRBV6-6,TRBD2,ASSYHGTSGSYEQY
TRBJ1-2,TRBV30,.,AWARTERYT
TRBJ2-1,TRBV5-1,.,ASSLGVFPFYNERF
TRBJ1-2,TRBV19,TRBD1,ASSGIGTGKGYT
TRBJ2-7,TRBV15,.,ATSRDRDEQY
TRBJ2-3,TRBV19,TRBD1,ASRQGGDTQY
TRBJ2-7,TRBV27,.,ASSFGTRLPQY
TRBJ2-7,TRBV9,TRBD2,ASSAGGSSYEQY
TRBJ1-1,TRBV19,.,ASSIVGRNTEAF
TRBJ2-7,TRBV28,.,ASRQYNYEQY
TRBJ2-7,TRBV10-3,TRBD1,AIRGGDRGYEQY
TRBJ2-1,TRBV7-3,.,ASSLTNNLNNEQF
.,TRBV19,.,ASSIGPGVTEQY
TRBJ1-2,TRBV25-1,.,ASSGLKPRDNYGYT
TRBJ2-2,TRBV27,TRBD2,ASSLRGDRELF
TRBJ1-2,TRBV6-1,.,ASSEARTEGYT
TRBJ1-4,TRBV2,TRBD1,ASSGQGNEKLF
TRBJ2-1,TRBV27,TRBD2,ASSYSTLAGGGQQF
TRBJ2-7,TRBV30,.,AWKGRGPNREQY